A selection of T cell receptor beta chains follows, all from one sample in a study of cytomegalovirus exposure and HLA in healthy donors. Profiled with immunoSEQ multiplex PCR; TCRdb holds only in-frame clones, not every one. This table holds 100,000 to 150,000 clones, 77% found once. Sequencing input: PBMCs. The receptors were sampled from a male donor in good health and CMV-seropositive. The CDR3 runs from the conserved cysteine through the conserved F or W. The D gene is left open where the match is weak. Clone size is stated in some rows and not others, as once, few, many or a class when expanded.

len: 13; abundance: NA; d_gene: TRBD2; j_gene: TRBJ2-1; v_gene: TRBV7-3; CDR3aa: CASSFGGVHEQFF; CDR3nt: TGTGCCAGCAGCTTCGGGGGGGTCCATGAGCAGTTCTTC
len: 15; abundance: NA; d_gene: NA; j_gene: TRBJ2-2; v_gene: TRBV15; CDR3aa: CATSRGGANTGELFF; CDR3nt: TGTGCCACCAGCAGAGGCGGGGCCAACACCGGGGAGCTGTTTTTT
len: 13; abundance: NA; d_gene: NA; j_gene: TRBJ1-5; v_gene: TRBV10-3; CDR3aa: CAISFVGGQPQHF; CDR3nt: TGTGCCATCAGTTTCGTGGGCGGGCAGCCCCAGCATTTT
len: 15; abundance: NA; d_gene: TRBD2; j_gene: TRBJ2-7; v_gene: TRBV28; CDR3aa: CASSRTSGRSYEQYF; CDR3nt: TGTGCCAGCAGTCGAACTAGCGGGAGATCCTACGAGCAGTACTTC
len: 13; abundance: once; d_gene: NA; j_gene: TRBJ2-7; v_gene: TRBV9; CDR3aa: CASGSGRGGEQYF; CDR3nt: TGTGCCAGCGGGAGTGGGAGGGGGGGCGAGCAGTACTTC
len: 11; abundance: NA; d_gene: NA; j_gene: TRBJ2-7; v_gene: TRBV28; CDR3aa: CASSRDLEQYF; CDR3nt: TGTGCCAGCAGTCGGGATCTCGAGCAGTACTTC
len: 13; abundance: NA; d_gene: TRBD1; j_gene: TRBJ2-1; v_gene: TRBV5-1; CDR3aa: CATAGTGRNEQFF; CDR3nt: TGCGCCACCGCAGGGACAGGGCGGAATGAGCAGTTCTTC
len: 17; abundance: NA; d_gene: TRBD2; j_gene: TRBJ2-7; v_gene: TRBV5-6; CDR3aa: CASSPRGLAEIFNEQYF; CDR3nt: TGTGCCAGCAGCCCCCGAGGACTAGCGGAAATTTTTAACGAGCAGTACTTC
len: 21; abundance: NA; d_gene: NA; j_gene: TRBJ1-4; v_gene: TRBV23-1; CDR3aa: CASSPRFSTDILRATNEKLFF; CDR3nt: TGCGCCAGCAGTCCGCGATTCAGCACAGATATACTGCGCGCAACTAATGAAAAACTGTTTTTT
len: 16; abundance: few; d_gene: TRBD1; j_gene: TRBJ1-5; v_gene: TRBV28; CDR3aa: CASSLGTAYSNQPQHF; CDR3nt: TGTGCCAGCAGCCTCGGGACAGCTTATAGCAATCAGCCCCAGCATTTT
len: 15; abundance: few; d_gene: TRBD1; j_gene: TRBJ1-2; v_gene: TRBV5-1; CDR3aa: CASSLGGQGIYGYTF; CDR3nt: TGCGCCAGCAGCTTGGGGGGACAGGGGATTTATGGCTACACCTTC
len: 16; abundance: NA; d_gene: TRBD1; j_gene: TRBJ2-5; v_gene: TRBV6-6; CDR3aa: CASSYGPGGSQETQYF; CDR3nt: TGTGCCAGCAGTTATGGTCCAGGGGGCTCCCAAGAGACCCAGTACTTC
len: 15; abundance: NA; d_gene: TRBD1; j_gene: TRBJ1-4; v_gene: TRBV11-2; CDR3aa: CASSSIRGRGEKLFF; CDR3nt: TGTGCCAGCAGCTCGATCAGGGGGCGGGGTGAAAAACTGTTTTTT
len: 18; abundance: NA; d_gene: TRBD2; j_gene: TRBJ2-1; v_gene: TRBV25-1; CDR3aa: CASSEFGLGLGSSSEQFF; CDR3nt: TGTGCCAGCAGTGAATTCGGCCTGGGACTAGGATCCTCCAGTGAGCAGTTCTTC
len: 13; abundance: NA; d_gene: NA; j_gene: TRBJ2-7; v_gene: TRBV6-5; CDR3aa: CASTRAGAYEQYF; CDR3nt: TGTGCCAGCACACGGGCAGGGGCCTACGAGCAGTACTTC
len: 16; abundance: NA; d_gene: NA; j_gene: TRBJ1-1; v_gene: TRBV7-6; CDR3aa: CASSLITGLLNTEAFF; CDR3nt: TGTGCCAGCAGCTTAATTACGGGACTCTTGAACACTGAAGCTTTCTTT
len: 13; abundance: NA; d_gene: NA; j_gene: TRBJ2-5; v_gene: TRBV30; CDR3aa: CACNKLTSETQYF; CDR3nt: TGTGCCTGTAATAAACTAACATCCGAGACCCAGTACTTC
len: 14; abundance: once; d_gene: NA; j_gene: TRBJ2-3; v_gene: TRBV29-1; CDR3aa: CSAESHRLRDTQYF; CDR3nt: TGCAGCGCCGAATCACACCGACTGCGAGATACGCAGTATTTT
len: 14; abundance: NA; d_gene: NA; j_gene: TRBJ2-7; v_gene: TRBV5-1; CDR3aa: CASSLRTESYEQYF; CDR3nt: TGCGCCAGCAGCCTCCGGACAGAGTCCTACGAGCAGTACTTC
len: 14; abundance: NA; d_gene: NA; j_gene: TRBJ1-1; v_gene: TRBV28; CDR3aa: CASSLWRMNTEAFF; CDR3nt: TGTGCCAGCAGTTTATGGCGGATGAACACTGAAGCTTTCTTT
len: 16; abundance: NA; d_gene: NA; j_gene: TRBJ1-2; v_gene: TRBV19; CDR3aa: CASSKTWTASNYGYTF; CDR3nt: TGTGCCAGTAGTAAGACTTGGACAGCGTCTAACTATGGCTACACCTTC
len: 13; abundance: NA; d_gene: NA; j_gene: TRBJ2-7; v_gene: TRBV6-1; CDR3aa: CASSRRGTYEQYF; CDR3nt: TGTGCCAGCAGTCGTAGGGGAACCTACGAGCAGTACTTC
len: 17; abundance: NA; d_gene: NA; j_gene: TRBJ1-3; v_gene: TRBV5-1; CDR3aa: CASSLGSVTFSGNTIYF; CDR3nt: TGCGCCAGCAGCTTGGGTTCCGTAACTTTCTCTGGAAACACCATATATTTT
len: 18; abundance: NA; d_gene: TRBD2; j_gene: TRBJ2-1; v_gene: TRBV9; CDR3aa: CASSVTSGRGGVNNEQFF; CDR3nt: TGTGCCAGCAGCGTAACTAGCGGGAGAGGGGGGGTAAACAATGAGCAGTTCTTC
len: 12; abundance: NA; d_gene: NA; j_gene: TRBJ2-7; v_gene: TRBV6-5; CDR3aa: CASSSDSYEQYF; CDR3nt: TGTGCCAGCAGTTCCGACTCCTACGAGCAGTACTTC
len: 15; abundance: NA; d_gene: NA; j_gene: TRBJ2-3; v_gene: TRBV28; CDR3aa: CASSPIAAHTDTQYF; CDR3nt: TGTGCCAGCAGTCCCATAGCGGCCCACACAGATACGCAGTATTTT
len: 15; abundance: NA; d_gene: TRBD1; j_gene: TRBJ2-1; v_gene: TRBV6-5; CDR3aa: CASSWDSSSYNEQFF; CDR3nt: TGTGCCAGCAGTTGGGACAGCAGCTCCTACAATGAGCAGTTCTTC
len: 17; abundance: NA; d_gene: NA; j_gene: TRBJ2-1; v_gene: TRBV4-2; CDR3aa: CASSQGPSVSSEGEQFF; CDR3nt: TGTGCCAGCAGCCAAGGCCCGAGCGTAAGCTCCGAGGGAGAGCAGTTCTTC
len: 14; abundance: few; d_gene: NA; j_gene: TRBJ2-2; v_gene: TRBV7-6; CDR3aa: CASSSQANTGELFF; CDR3nt: TGTGCCAGCAGCTCCCAGGCGAACACCGGGGAGCTGTTTTTT
len: 14; abundance: large; d_gene: NA; j_gene: TRBJ1-1; v_gene: TRBV15; CDR3aa: CATSRDTAGTEAFF; CDR3nt: TGTGCCACCAGCAGGGATACTGCGGGCACTGAAGCTTTCTTT
len: 12; abundance: NA; d_gene: TRBD1; j_gene: TRBJ1-1; v_gene: TRBV2; CDR3aa: CASSEQGEEAFF; CDR3nt: TGTGCCAGCAGTGAACAGGGGGAAGAAGCTTTCTTT
len: 16; abundance: NA; d_gene: NA; j_gene: TRBJ1-5; v_gene: TRBV2; CDR3aa: CASTRYRVGAEQPQHF; CDR3nt: TGTGCCAGCACCCGGTACAGGGTTGGGGCTGAGCAGCCCCAGCATTTT
len: 18; abundance: NA; d_gene: TRBD2; j_gene: TRBJ2-1; v_gene: TRBV9; CDR3aa: CASSVTLAGISLFDEQFF; CDR3nt: TGTGCCAGCAGCGTAACACTAGCGGGGATCTCCCTCTTTGATGAGCAGTTCTTC
len: 14; abundance: once; d_gene: NA; j_gene: TRBJ1-4; v_gene: TRBV5-4; CDR3aa: CASRMDSSNEKLFF; CDR3nt: TGTGCCAGCAGGATGGACAGCTCTAATGAAAAACTGTTTTTT
len: 15; abundance: NA; d_gene: NA; j_gene: TRBJ2-5; v_gene: TRBV25-1; CDR3aa: CASRRSGTREETQYF; CDR3nt: TGTGCCAGCAGACGTTCCGGGACACGGGAAGAGACCCAGTACTTC
len: 14; abundance: NA; d_gene: NA; j_gene: TRBJ2-2; v_gene: TRBV7-7; CDR3aa: CASSRDSYTGELFF; CDR3nt: TGTGCCAGCAGCCGGGACTCTTACACCGGGGAGCTGTTTTTT
len: 14; abundance: few; d_gene: NA; j_gene: TRBJ2-2; v_gene: TRBV30; CDR3aa: CAWSGGRNTGELFF; CDR3nt: TGTGCCTGGAGCGGGGGGCGGAACACCGGGGAGCTGTTTTTT
len: 15; abundance: NA; d_gene: NA; j_gene: TRBJ1-6; v_gene: TRBV7-9; CDR3aa: CASSFGTGRNSPLHF; CDR3nt: TGTGCCAGCAGCTTCGGTACAGGGCGGAATTCACCCCTCCACTTT
len: 15; abundance: NA; d_gene: NA; j_gene: TRBJ2-6; v_gene: TRBV28; CDR3aa: CASSLGQLQANVLTF; CDR3nt: TGTGCCAGCAGTTTAGGGCAGCTCCAAGCCAACGTCCTGACTTTC
len: 16; abundance: NA; d_gene: NA; j_gene: TRBJ1-3; v_gene: TRBV6-5; CDR3aa: CASSYGRPSSGNTIYF; CDR3nt: TGTGCCAGCAGTTACGGCAGGCCGAGCTCTGGAAACACCATATATTTT
len: 14; abundance: NA; d_gene: TRBD1; j_gene: TRBJ2-5; v_gene: TRBV28; CDR3aa: CASSMTGWQETQYF; CDR3nt: TGTGCCAGCAGTATGACAGGGTGGCAAGAGACCCAGTACTTC
len: 18; abundance: few; d_gene: TRBD1; j_gene: TRBJ2-7; v_gene: TRBV5-1; CDR3aa: CASSSLGTGGLRAYEQYF; CDR3nt: TGCGCCAGCAGCTCTCTGGGAACAGGGGGCTTAAGGGCCTACGAGCAGTACTTC
len: 14; abundance: few; d_gene: NA; j_gene: TRBJ2-7; v_gene: TRBV6-9; CDR3aa: CASSCFPRIYEQYF; CDR3nt: TGTGCCAGCAGTTGCTTCCCCAGGATTTACGAGCAGTACTTC
len: 15; abundance: NA; d_gene: TRBD1; j_gene: TRBJ2-7; v_gene: TRBV6-6; CDR3aa: CASKMTGGISYEQYF; CDR3nt: TGTGCCAGCAAGATGACAGGGGGCATTTCCTACGAGCAGTACTTC
len: 12; abundance: NA; d_gene: TRBD2; j_gene: TRBJ2-1; v_gene: TRBV29-1; CDR3aa: CSVRSGSNEQFF; CDR3nt: TGCAGCGTCCGTAGCGGGAGCAATGAGCAGTTCTTC
len: 13; abundance: once; d_gene: NA; j_gene: TRBJ2-7; v_gene: TRBV6-5; CDR3aa: CASSYSEGSEQYF; CDR3nt: TGTGCCAGCAGTTACTCTGAGGGCTCCGAGCAGTACTTC
len: 13; abundance: NA; d_gene: TRBD1; j_gene: TRBJ2-7; v_gene: TRBV30; CDR3aa: CAWEDRGSYEQYF; CDR3nt: TGTGCCTGGGAGGACAGGGGCTCCTACGAGCAGTACTTC
len: 16; abundance: NA; d_gene: TRBD2; j_gene: TRBJ2-5; v_gene: TRBV28; CDR3aa: CASSPGGSGTRETQYF; CDR3nt: TGTGCCAGCAGCCCCGGTGGTAGCGGGACTCGAGAGACCCAGTACTTC
len: 16; abundance: NA; d_gene: NA; j_gene: TRBJ2-1; v_gene: TRBV7-3; CDR3aa: CASSLMAGKINNEQFF; CDR3nt: TGTGCCAGCAGCTTAATGGCGGGCAAAATAAACAATGAGCAGTTCTTC
len: 14; abundance: NA; d_gene: NA; j_gene: TRBJ2-1; v_gene: TRBV7-8; CDR3aa: CASSEGYSYNEQFF; CDR3nt: TGTGCCAGCAGCGAGGGCTATTCCTACAATGAGCAGTTCTTC
len: 14; abundance: NA; d_gene: TRBD1; j_gene: TRBJ2-5; v_gene: TRBV5-6; CDR3aa: CASSFDRGGETQYF; CDR3nt: TGTGCCAGCAGCTTCGACAGGGGCGGGGAGACCCAGTACTTC
len: 10; abundance: few; d_gene: NA; j_gene: TRBJ1-2; v_gene: TRBV28; CDR3aa: CASTPRGYTF; CDR3nt: TGTGCCAGCACCCCCCGGGGCTACACCTTC
len: 14; abundance: few; d_gene: NA; j_gene: TRBJ1-5; v_gene: TRBV19; CDR3aa: CASLYRGSNQPQHF; CDR3nt: TGTGCCAGTTTGTATCGAGGCTCCAATCAGCCCCAGCATTTT